Each of the 29 T cell receptor beta chains below was sequenced from the same sample in a study of T cells in Graves' hyperthyroidism and ophthalmopathy. The TCR beta CDR3 regions underwent amplification using RNA transcripts as the source. The TCR CDR3 was amplified in a first-round RT-PCR using the HTBI primer set. TCRdb reanalysed the multiplex PCR reads using MiXCR and keeps one entry per CDR3 protein. The sample comprises fewer than 450,000 distinct CDR3 sequences, approximately 18% of which are singletons, and 30% to 35% rests with the top ten. Sequencing was carried out using blood. These receptors were collected from a woman aged 25-40 years with Graves' hyperthyroidism that later progressed to Graves' ophthalmopathy.

Turning to this clonotype: A read error is likely, as this CDR3 ends without the conserved phenylalanine or tryptophan. The chain joins TRBV5-5 to TRBJ1-2, with a weak D call TRBD1 (6 bases). This CDR3 spans 13 amino acids. Germline CDR1 is SGHKS and CDR2 is YYEKEE (reference sequence). V lost 4 bases and J 2 bases, leaving 9 bases between the germline ends. CDR3 sequence: CASSRGGNYGYTL. The DNA of the CDR3 is TGTGCCAGCAGCAGGGGGGGGAACTATGGCTACACCCTC.

The V call is TRBV29-1, the J call TRBJ2-7, with TRBD2 matching over 11 bases. CDR1 is SQVTM and CDR2 is ANQGSEA in the germline V gene. The CDR3 runs 14 residues. The CDR3 spells CNARVGTSGYEQYF. CDR3 bases: TGCAACGCCCGAGTCGGGACTAGCGGCTACGAGCAGTACTTC.

The V and J genes are TRBV6-1 and TRBJ2-3; 15 nucleotides match TRBD2. V was clipped by 1 base and J by 4 bases; unmatched bases: 0. There are 16 residues in the CDR3. Germline V CDR1 and CDR2: MNHNS, SASEGT. CDR3 sequence: CASSEGTSGGADTQYF. The CDR3 bases are TGTGCCAGCAGTGAAGGGACTAGCGGGGGGGCAGATACGCAGTATTTT.

There are many counts of this clonotype. The J gene is TRBJ1-6, the V gene TRBV27; 9 bases match TRBD1. Trimming cost V 6 bases and J 10 bases; bases outside gene matches: 13. Germline values: CDR1 MNHEY, CDR2 SMNVEV (reference sequence). The CDR3 sequence is 16 residues long. CDR3 bases: TGTGCCAGCAGACCCCCGGACAGGGGACGGCACTCACCCCTCCACTTT. Translation gives CASRPPDRGRHSPLHF.

There are many counts of this clonotype. V gene TRBV20-1 combines with J gene TRBJ2-1, with D perhaps TRBD1 (7 bases). The CDR3 contains 14 residues. Germline CDR1 and CDR2: DFQATT and SNEGSKA (reference sequence). V was clipped by 3 bases and J by 8 bases, with 17 bases between them. The CDR3 protein is CSASSRGRSDEQFF. The CDR3 coding sequence is TGCAGTGCTAGCTCCAGGGGGAGGAGTGATGAGCAGTTCTTC.

This clonotype has a single count. The V and J genes are TRBV7-9 and TRBJ1-6; 8 nucleotides agree with TRBD1. After removal of 5 bases from V and 11 bases from J, the junction contained 8 bases not matched to a gene. Per germline, CDR1 SEHNR and CDR2 FQNEAQ (reference sequence). There are 14 residues in the CDR3. The CDR3 is CASSGGHRGTPLHF. The CDR3 DNA follows: TGTGCCAGCAGCGGGGGCCACAGGGGGACACCCCTCCACTTT.

The gene calls are TRBV10-3 and TRBJ1-5; 7 positions match TRBD1. V shed 2 bases, J shed 7 bases, and the junction held 5 bases outside the gene matches. The CDR3 runs to 14 residues. CDR1 is ENHRY and CDR2 is SYGVKD in the germline V gene. CDR3 nucleotide sequence: TGTGCCATCAGTGAGGACAGGGATCGGCAGCCCCAGCATTTT. This gives the protein CAISEDRDRQPQHF.

Ten or more counts support this clonotype. J is TRBJ2-7 and V is TRBV20-1, with 10 bases aligning to TRBD1. Germline trimming cut 6 bases from V and 7 bases from J; bases unmatched to any gene: 12. There are 14 residues in the CDR3. CDR1 DFQATT and CDR2 SNEGSKA come from the germline V gene (reference sequence). CDR3 in DNA: TGCAGTGCAGACAGGGGGCTTTTGGCGAGTGAGCAGTACTTC. Residues: CSADRGLLASEQYF.

This clonotype occurred many times. The chain carries TRBV10-3 and TRBJ2-3, with D perhaps matching TRBD1 or TRBD2 (5 bases each). Germline values: CDR1 ENHRY, CDR2 SYGVKD. The CDR3 runs to 12 residues. The V and J ends lost 10 bases and 3 bases respectively, with 11 bases between them. The CDR3 coding sequence is TGTGCCACGGGACGGAATACAGATACGCAGTATTTT. Encoded protein: CATGRNTDTQYF.

This clonotype was counted only a few times. The chain employs TRBV13 and TRBJ1-1; D is perhaps TRBD1 (6 bases). Germline CDR1 is PRHDT and CDR2 is FYEKMQ (reference sequence). The V end lost 4 bases, the J end lost 2 bases, and 17 bases lay between the germline ends. The CDR3 extends over 16 amino acids. The CDR3 DNA is TGTGCCAGCAGCTCCCGACGAGGACAGAGCAACACTGAAGCTTTCTTT. Protein: CASSSRRGQSNTEAFF.

In this sample, this clonotype turned up many times. V usage is TRBV2 and J usage is TRBJ1-1; no reliable D call. From germline, CDR1 is SNHLY and CDR2 FYNNEI. Trimming left V 7 bases short and J 1 base short, with 10 bases between. CDR3 length equals 13 residues. The CDR3 DNA sequence: TGTGCCAGCACGCCGGAAAGGAACACTGAAGCTTTCTTT. It codes for CASTPERNTEAFF. Looking up the rest from reference TRBV2 and TRBJ1-1 gives the full variable domain: EPEVTQTPSHQVTQMGQEVILRCVPISNHLYFYWYRQILGQKVEFLVSFYNNEISEKSEIFDDQFSVERPDGSNFTLKIRSTKLEDSAMYFCASTPERNTEAFFGQGTRLTVV.

This clonotype was observed a few times. This sequence joins TRBV6-1 and TRBJ2-3, with 10 bases aligning to TRBD1. J lost 3 bases, V lost 6 bases, and 3 bases had no gene match. The CDR3 is made up of 14 amino acids. Germline V lookup: CDR1 MNHNS, CDR2 SASEGT. The CDR3 DNA reads TGTGCCAGCAGAGGACAGGGGGTAACAGATACGCAGTATTTT. This codes for CASRGQGVTDTQYF.

This clonotype came up a few times. This chain connects TRBV29-1 to TRBJ2-6, with 8 bases identical to TRBD2. CDR1 is SQVTM, CDR2 ANQGSEA, per germline. The CDR3 sequence is 15 residues long. V was clipped by 6 bases and J by 0 bases; unmatched bases: 4. This CDR3 reads CSVRGGDSGANVLTF. Here the CDR3 DNA reads TGCAGCGTCCGGGGGGGCGACTCTGGGGCCAACGTCCTGACTTTC.

This clonotype was counted at least ten times. The chain has TRBV3-1 and TRBJ1-5; 9 bases match TRBD1. The germline V gene has CDR1 LGHDT and CDR2 YNNKEL (reference sequence). V dropped 4 bases and J dropped 4; count of bases not matched to a gene: 14. The CDR3 totals 18 residues. CDR3 in amino acids: CASSPGQGLAARNQPQHF. As DNA, the CDR3 is TGTGCCAGCAGCCCTGGACAGGGGCTAGCTGCGCGAAATCAGCCCCAGCATTTT.

This clonotype was seen at least ten times. The chain has TRBV7-2 and TRBJ2-2; no reliable D call. The germline CDR1 and CDR2 sequences are SGHTA and FQGNSA. CDR3 length: 15 residues. Deletions cut 5 bases from V and 0 bases from J, with 10 bases between. CDR3 DNA sequence: TGTGCCAGCAGCCTCCTTTCGCCGAACACCGGGGAGCTGTTTTTT. Translation: CASSLLSPNTGELFF.

Many counts were recorded for this clonotype. V usage is TRBV15 and J usage is TRBJ2-7; a weak D match, TRBD2 (7 bases). The CDR3 extends over 15 amino acids. Trimming took 0 bases from V and 7 from J, leaving 16 bases between them. Germline V lookup: CDR1 LNHNV, CDR2 YYDKDF (reference sequence). CDR3 protein: CATSRERGPHREQYF. The CDR3 DNA reads TGTGCCACCAGCAGAGAGCGGGGGCCCCATAGGGAGCAGTACTTC.

This clonotype was picked up many times. V usage is TRBV6-1 and J usage is TRBJ1-5; unclear D gene. V lost 6 bases and J lost 5, with 11 bases in between. Germline V lookup: CDR1 MNHNS, CDR2 SASEGT. The CDR3 runs 13 residues. CDR3 in amino acids: CASRRGLYQPQHF. The CDR3, as DNA: TGTGCCAGCAGGCGAGGCTTGTATCAGCCCCAGCATTTT.

In this sample, this clonotype turned up many times. This rearrangement joins TRBV7-2 to TRBJ2-6; D unresolved. Germline V gene lookup returns CDR1 SGHTA and CDR2 FQGNSA. Trimming pared 5 bases from V and 2 bases from J, leaving 13 bases between. The CDR3 is made up of 16 amino acids. CDR3 nucleotide sequence: TGTGCCAGCAGCCTCTCTTGGGTACCTGGGGCCAACGTCCTGACTTTC. Translated, it gives CASSLSWVPGANVLTF.

This clonotype showed up many times. CDR3 amino acids: CASSKRGGQGVPDTQYF. The CDR3 DNA reads TGTGCCAGCAGCAAGCGGGGGGGCCAGGGTGTCCCAGATACGCAGTATTTT. The V call is TRBV7-9, the J call TRBJ2-3; 10 nucleotides match TRBD2. Trimming at V came to 5 bases and at J to 4 bases, leaving 12 bases not matched to a gene. The CDR3 is 17 residues long. Germline loops: CDR1 SEHNR, CDR2 FQNEAQ (reference sequence). Complete variable domain (other parts from reference TRBV7-9 and TRBJ2-3): DTGVSQNPRHKITKRGQNVTFRCDPISEHNRLYWYRQTLGQGPEFLTYFQNEAQLEKSRLLSDRFSAERPKGSFSTLEIQRTEQGDSAMYLCASSKRGGQGVPDTQYFGPGTRLTVL.

Turning to this clonotype: It may be a read error: a sequence one base away is much more abundant. The chain has TRBV12-3 or TRBV12-4 and TRBJ1-5, with D perhaps TRBD1 (6 bases). Trimming took off 2 bases at V and 4 bases at J, with 18 bases between the two ends. This CDR3 is built from 17 residues. DNA for the CDR3: TGTGCCAGCAGTTTAAATCACGCGAGGGGGGGAAATCAGCCCCAGCATTTT. This codes for CASSLNHARGGNQPQHF.

The chain joins TRBV10-1 to TRBJ2-5; D is ambiguous. This CDR3 has 13 amino acids. The germline V and J ends were trimmed by 0 bases and 1 base, with 3 bases remaining between them. Germline V CDR1 and CDR2: WNHNN, SYGVQD (reference sequence). CDR3 sequence reads: CASSESPQETQYF. DNA of the CDR3: TGCGCCAGCAGTGAGTCCCCCCAAGAGACCCAGTACTTC.

This clonotype was found many times. The chain has TRBV19 and TRBJ1-5; 12 bases line up with TRBD1. Germline trimming cut 6 bases from V and 6 bases from J; bases unmatched to any gene: 6. The length of the CDR3 is 15 residues. Looked up from germline, CDR1 is LNHDA and CDR2 is SQIVND (reference sequence). CDR3 nucleotide sequence: TGTGCCAGTAGCAAGGGACAGGGGGCTCTTCAGCCCCAGCATTTT. Its protein product is CASSKGQGALQPQHF.

V gene TRBV7-2 combines with J gene TRBJ2-5; 7 bases map to TRBD1. The CDR3 is 17 amino acids. Germline V lookup: CDR1 SGHTA, CDR2 FQGNSA. The V gene end was trimmed by 3 bases and the J gene end by 4 bases; junction bases not matched to a gene: 14. The CDR3 bases are TGTGCCAGCAGCTTTGGGCAGACAGGGATGAGGCGAGAGACCCAGTACTTC. As protein: CASSFGQTGMRRETQYF.

Ten or more counts support this clonotype. This sequence joins TRBV30 and TRBJ2-2, with D unresolved. V was trimmed by 1 base and J by 0 bases, leaving 0 bases between them. The CDR3 runs 12 residues. Germline V lookup: CDR1 GTSNPN, CDR2 SVGIG (reference sequence). The CDR3 region is CAWSANTGELFF. CDR3 coding DNA: TGTGCCTGGAGTGCGAACACCGGGGAGCTGTTTTTT.

Only a few counts were recorded for this clonotype. The chain employs TRBV12-3 or TRBV12-4 and TRBJ1-1; maybe TRBD1 (5 bases). V shed 3 bases and J shed 1 base, with 9 bases lying between them. This CDR3 contains 14 residues. The DNA for the CDR3 is TGTGCCAGCAGTTTCGGGGACGGGAACACTGAAGCTTTCTTT. Its translation is CASSFGDGNTEAFF.

This clonotype has at least ten counts. The chain joins TRBV20-1 to TRBJ1-3; D not certain. Trimming stripped 4 bases from V and 0 bases from J, with 7 bases between. CDR1 and CDR2 (germline): DFQATT, SNEGSKA (reference sequence). The CDR3 has 13 amino acids. As DNA, the CDR3 is TGCAGTGCTACCAGAGACTCTGGAAACACCATATATTTT. It is translated as CSATRDSGNTIYF.

This clonotype showed up just a few times. This rearrangement joins TRBV15 to TRBJ1-6; D is ambiguous. This CDR3 contains 19 residues. Trimming pared 1 base from V and 0 bases from J, leaving 16 bases between. Germline CDR1 reads LNHNV; CDR2 reads YYDKDF (reference sequence). The CDR3 DNA follows: TGTGCCACCAGCAGAGGTAGCACCAGGTCGAGCTCCTATAATTCACCCCTCCACTTT. It translates to CATSRGSTRSSSYNSPLHF.

This clonotype was seen at least ten times. The chain is built from TRBV7-9 and TRBJ2-2, with a possible D match to TRBD1 (5 bases). Germline loops: CDR1 SEHNR, CDR2 FQNEAQ (reference sequence). The CDR3 consists of 15 residues. V dropped 6 bases and J dropped 0 bases, with 11 bases sitting between them. This chain's CDR3 is CASRPGSANTGELFF. Written as DNA, the CDR3 is TGTGCCAGCAGGCCAGGGTCCGCGAACACCGGGGAGCTGTTTTTT. Based on the CDR3 plus reference TRBV7-9 and TRBJ2-2, the full variable domain is DTGVSQNPRHKITKRGQNVTFRCDPISEHNRLYWYRQTLGQGPEFLTYFQNEAQLEKSRLLSDRFSAERPKGSFSTLEIQRTEQGDSAMYLCASRPGSANTGELFFGEGSRLTVL.

V gene TRBV2 combines with J gene TRBJ2-2; tentative D call: TRBD1 (6 bases). Between the trimmed V and J ends, which lost 6 bases and 6 bases, there was a span of 11 bases. The germline CDR1 and CDR2 sequences are SNHLY and FYNNEI. This CDR3 contains 13 residues. This chain's CDR3 is CASRGWGPGELFF. The CDR3 DNA follows: TGTGCCAGCAGGGGTTGGGGGCCCGGGGAGCTGTTTTTT.